These 19 T cell receptor beta chains share one sample of origin, sequenced in a study of CD8 T cells in Susac syndrome. When the RNA was reverse transcribed, random hexamers were used with an input of roughly 0.45 to 1 ug. TCRdb used MiXCR to reprocess the immunoSEQ multiplex PCR reads, holding one entry per CDR3 protein. The sample consists of about 190,000 distinct CDR3 sequences, 91% of them appearing once. The specimen sequenced was CD4+ T cells from PBMCs. The source of these receptors is a human donor with Susac syndrome.

V is TRBV3-1 and J is TRBJ2-2; 7 bases line up with TRBD2. This CDR3 comprises 15 residues. Germline V CDR1 and CDR2: LGHDT, YNNKEL (reference sequence). The V segment lost 2 bases and the J segment 3 bases; nucleotides outside the gene matches: 3. The DNA of the CDR3 is TGTGCCAGCAGCCAAACGGGGGGATACACCGGGGAGCTGTTTTTT. This gives the protein CASSQTGGYTGELFF. Full variable domain (remainder filled in from reference TRBV3-1 and TRBJ2-2): DTAVSQTPKYLVTQMGNDKSIKCEQNLGHDTMYWYKQDSKKFLKIMFSYNNKELIINETVPNRFSPKSPDKAHLNLHINSLELGDSAVYFCASSQTGGYTGELFFGEGSRLTVL.

This rearrangement joins TRBV11-1 to TRBJ2-3, with 9 nucleotides matching TRBD2. Germline V CDR1 and CDR2: SGHAT, FQDESV (reference sequence). The CDR3 sequence is 20 residues long. V was clipped by 1 base and J by 1 base; unmatched bases: 15. CDR3 protein: CASSLVGFVVASGGTDTQYF. In nucleotides, the CDR3 is TGTGCCAGCAGCTTAGTGGGTTTCGTTGTGGCTAGCGGGGGCACAGATACGCAGTATTTT.

V gene TRBV6-7 combines with J gene TRBJ2-1; possibly TRBD2 for D (7 bases). TRBV6-7 counts as an open reading frame of uncertain function. This CDR3 has 15 residues. Trimming took off 4 bases at V and 6 bases at J, with 16 bases between the two ends. CDR3 protein: CASSSSGDYSNEQFF. For the CDR3, the DNA is TGTGCCAGCAGTTCCTCAGGGGACTACAGCAATGAGCAGTTCTTC.

The V gene is TRBV29-1, the J gene TRBJ1-5; tentative D call: TRBD1 (5 bases). Germline V lookup: CDR1 SQVTM, CDR2 ANQGSEA. The V end was cut by 6 bases, the J end by 5 bases, with 17 bases between. The CDR3 runs to 14 residues. CDR3 sequence: CSVFFGGEDQPQHF. The DNA of the CDR3 is TGCAGCGTCTTCTTTGGAGGGGAGGATCAGCCCCAGCATTTT.

The chain uses TRBV9 and TRBJ1-2; 9 nucleotides agree with TRBD1. The junction had 5 bases not matched to a gene; V was cut back by 2 bases and J by 6 bases. The CDR3 has 14 residues. Germline-derived CDR1 and CDR2 are SGDLS and YYNGEE. The CDR3 region has the DNA TGTGCCAGCAGCGTCGAGGACAGGGGCGATGGCTACACCTTC. It yields the protein CASSVEDRGDGYTF. Full variable domain (rest looked up from reference TRBV9 and TRBJ1-2): DSGVTQTPKHLITATGQRVTLRCSPRSGDLSVYWYQQSLDQGLQFLIQYYNGEERAKGNILERFSAQQFPDLHSELNLSSLELGDSALYFCASSVEDRGDGYTFGSGTRLTVV.

CDR3 sequence (DNA): TGTGCCAGCAGGAAGGAGGGGGCATCGGGCACTGAAGCTTTCTTT. Translation: CASRKEGASGTEAFF. The chain links TRBV6-4 to TRBJ1-1; 7 bases fit TRBD1. Losses at the gene ends were 6 bases for V and 4 bases for J; bases not matched to a gene: 11. CDR3 length: 15 residues. Germline CDR1 is MRHNA and CDR2 is SNTAGT.

The chain has TRBV28 and TRBJ2-7; perhaps TRBD2 as D (7 bases). The V end was cut by 7 bases, the J end by 3 bases, with 13 bases between. The CDR3 extends over 13 amino acids. Germline V gene lookup returns CDR1 MDHEN and CDR2 SYDVKM. As DNA, the CDR3 is TGTGCCAGCACCCTAGGGGGGGGCTACGAGCAGTACTTC. It translates to CASTLGGGYEQYF.

This clonotype appeared once. The chain combines TRBV28 with TRBJ2-4; possible D gene TRBD1, 5 bases. Germline CDR1 reads MDHEN; CDR2 reads SYDVKM. Trimming pared 8 bases from V and 7 bases from J, leaving 21 bases between. The CDR3 totals 15 residues. For the CDR3, the DNA is TGTGCCAGCGGCGGTGTAGACTCGAACAGGAACATTCAGTACTTC. This sequence encodes CASGGVDSNRNIQYF.

The genes are TRBV27 and TRBJ1-2; tentatively, D is TRBD1 (6 bases). This CDR3 has 14 residues. Germline CDR1 reads MNHEY; CDR2 reads SMNVEV (reference sequence). V lost 7 bases to trimming and J lost 2 bases, with 14 bases between them. The CDR3 reads CASTDRNQNYGYTF. In nucleotides, the CDR3 is TGTGCCAGCACTGACAGGAATCAGAACTATGGCTACACCTTC.

V is TRBV2 and J is TRBJ1-2; tentative D call: TRBD1 (5 bases). V gave up 4 bases and J gave up 3 bases, with 9 bases separating them. The germline V gene has CDR1 SNHLY and CDR2 FYNNEI. CDR3 length: 13 residues. The CDR3 sequence is CASSGDGYYGYTF. The CDR3 region has the DNA TGTGCCAGCAGTGGGGACGGATACTATGGCTACACCTTC. The entire variable domain, with the rest obtained from reference TRBV2 and TRBJ1-2, is as follows: EPEVTQTPSHQVTQMGQEVILRCVPISNHLYFYWYRQILGQKVEFLVSFYNNEISEKSEIFDDQFSVERPDGSNFTLKIRSTKLEDSAMYFCASSGDGYYGYTFGSGTRLTVV.

The genes are TRBV7-2 and TRBJ2-7, with TRBD2 identical over 9 bases. The length of the CDR3 is 14 residues. CDR1 and CDR2 (germline): SGHTA, FQGNSA. The V and J ends lost 5 bases and 5 bases, in that order; junction bases with no gene match: 7. This CDR3 is CASSVSGSRHEQYF. CDR3 DNA sequence: TGTGCCAGCAGCGTTAGCGGGAGTAGACACGAGCAGTACTTC.

V gene TRBV28 combines with J gene TRBJ2-1; 7 bases fit TRBD2. CDR1 and CDR2 from the germline V gene are MDHEN and SYDVKM. The CDR3 runs to 17 residues. V gave up 1 base and J gave up 6 bases; unmatched junction bases: 12. The CDR3 DNA reads as TGTGCCAGCAGTTTATATCTGACGGGAGGAGGTGCCAATGAGCAGTTCTTC. Residues: CASSLYLTGGGANEQFF.

V and J are TRBV20-1 and TRBJ2-2; a weak D match, TRBD1 (6 bases). With 2 bases removed from V and 4 bases from J, the gap between germline ends came to 14 bases. CDR1 and CDR2 from the germline V gene are DFQATT and SNEGSKA (reference sequence). This CDR3 is built from 15 residues. The CDR3 reads CSARKAGERTGELFF. DNA for the CDR3: TGCAGTGCTAGAAAGGCAGGGGAACGCACCGGGGAGCTGTTTTTT.

This clonotype has a handful of counts. This chain joins TRBV28 and TRBJ2-7, with 9 positions matching TRBD2. This CDR3 is 13 amino acids long. CDR1 is MDHEN, CDR2 SYDVKM, per germline. V shed 6 bases, J shed 0 bases, and the junction held 0 bases outside the gene matches. The CDR3 bases are TGTGCCAGCAGGACTAGCGGCTCCTACGAGCAGTACTTC. It is translated as CASRTSGSYEQYF.

The rearrangement links TRBV6-2 or TRBV6-3 to TRBJ1-5; 7 nucleotides line up with TRBD1. In germline, CDR1 is MNHEY, CDR2 SVGEGT. The CDR3 sequence is 15 residues long. Trimming removed 6 bases from V and 2 bases from J; junction bases left unmatched: 7. Here the CDR3 reads CASRPTGTGNQPQHF. In DNA form, the CDR3 reads TGTGCCAGCAGACCTACCGGGACAGGCAATCAGCCCCAGCATTTT.

CDR3 protein: CASSLIQFQAGYTF. The CDR3 DNA reads as TGTGCCAGCAGTTTAATCCAGTTTCAAGCTGGCTACACCTTC. This sequence joins TRBV12-3 or TRBV12-4 and TRBJ1-2; D is uncertain. The CDR3 loop spans 14 amino acids. V was cut by 2 bases and J by 7 bases, with 14 bases left in between.

The chain is built from TRBV3-1 and TRBJ1-5, with a tentative D call TRBD1 (5 bases). Germline V gene lookup returns CDR1 LGHDT and CDR2 YNNKEL (reference sequence). The CDR3 extends over 13 amino acids. V was shortened by 1 base and J by 10 bases, with 11 bases between the two germline ends. The CDR3 DNA sequence: TGTGCCAGCAGCCAAGGGGACCGGGGACCCCAGCATTTT. Translating it yields CASSQGDRGPQHF. Full variable domain (remainder filled in from reference TRBV3-1 and TRBJ1-5): DTAVSQTPKYLVTQMGNDKSIKCEQNLGHDTMYWYKQDSKKFLKIMFSYNNKELIINETVPNRFSPKSPDKAHLNLHINSLELGDSAVYFCASSQGDRGPQHFGDGTRLSIL.

The chain couples TRBV2 to TRBJ2-1; a possible D gene is TRBD2 (5 bases). Germline V CDR1 and CDR2: SNHLY, FYNNEI. Trimming shortened V by 7 bases and J by 4 bases, and 14 bases separated the two germline ends. This CDR3 region has 14 residues. CDR3 protein: CASTGSGLYNEQFF. CDR3 DNA sequence: TGTGCCAGCACGGGGAGCGGCCTATACAATGAGCAGTTCTTC.

J is TRBJ2-1 and V is TRBV19; 14 nucleotides agree with TRBD2. The CDR3 is 15 residues long. The germline V gene encodes CDR1 LNHDA and CDR2 SQIVND (reference sequence). The trim removed 4 bases at V and 6 bases at J, leaving 2 bases unmatched. Here the CDR3 reads CASSRTSGRSNEQFF. CDR3 bases: TGTGCCAGTAGTAGGACTAGCGGGAGGAGCAATGAGCAGTTCTTC.